The sequence of this T cell receptor (beta chain) was determined in a study of blood T cell repertoires in COVID-19. The data were produced by immunoSEQ multiplex PCR, yet TCRdb's version contains in-frame clones alone and is incomplete. This sample has tens of thousands of clones, with around 92% found just once. This CDR3 has 13 residues. Germline assignment: CDR1 SGHRS and CDR2 YFSETQ. The trim removed 5 bases at V and 5 bases at J, leaving 7 bases unmatched. This sequence originates from a woman in her forties or fifties in a cohort sampled during active COVID-19. J is TRBJ2-7 and V is TRBV5-1, with 7 bases lining up with TRBD1. Material for sequencing was peripheral blood. The CDR3 DNA reads TGCGCCAGCAGGTCGGGACAGTCCCACGAGCAGTACTTC. Its translation is CASRSGQSHEQYF.